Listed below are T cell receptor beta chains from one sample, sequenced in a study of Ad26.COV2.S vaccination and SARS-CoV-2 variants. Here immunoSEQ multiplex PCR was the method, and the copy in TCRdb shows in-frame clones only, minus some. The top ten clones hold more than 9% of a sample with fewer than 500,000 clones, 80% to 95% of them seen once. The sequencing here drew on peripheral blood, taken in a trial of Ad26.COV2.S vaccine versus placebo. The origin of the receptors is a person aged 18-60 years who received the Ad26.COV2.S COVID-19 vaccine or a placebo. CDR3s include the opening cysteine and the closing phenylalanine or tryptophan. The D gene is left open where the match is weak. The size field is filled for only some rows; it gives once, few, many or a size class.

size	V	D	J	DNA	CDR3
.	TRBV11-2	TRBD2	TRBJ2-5	TGTGCCAGCAGCCCCAGGACTAGCGCTGAGGTAGAGACCCAGTACTTC	CASSPRTSAEVETQYF
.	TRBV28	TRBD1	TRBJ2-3	TGTGCCAGCAGGCCAGGGGGCTCAGATACGCAGTATTTT	CASRPGGSDTQYF
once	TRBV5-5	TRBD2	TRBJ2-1	TGTGCCAGCAGCACGGGACTAGGGGGGTACAATGAGCAGTTCTTC	CASSTGLGGYNEQFF
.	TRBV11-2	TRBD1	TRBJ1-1	TGTGCCAGCTCCAGGACAGGGGTGAACACTGAAGCTTTCTTT	CASSRTGVNTEAFF
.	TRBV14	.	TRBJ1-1	TGTGCCAGCAGCCATAAGCAGGGGACCTTGAACACTGAAGCTTTCTTT	CASSHKQGTLNTEAFF
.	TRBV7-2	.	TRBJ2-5	TGTGCCAGCAGCTTAGTAGGACTCTCCGAAGAGACCCAGTACTTC	CASSLVGLSEETQYF
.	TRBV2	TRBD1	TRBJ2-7	TGTGCCAGCGGAGACAGGGGTTCCTCCGAGCAGTACTTC	CASGDRGSSEQYF
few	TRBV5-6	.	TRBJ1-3	TGTGCCAGCAGCTTGGTTAGAAACACCATATATTTT	CASSLVRNTIYF
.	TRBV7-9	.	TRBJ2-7	TGTGCCAGCAGCGGTCCGTATGGGGAGCAGTACTTC	CASSGPYGEQYF
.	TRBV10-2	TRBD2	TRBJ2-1	TGCGCCAGCAGTGAGTCGAAGAATACGAGGGGAGAGGGTCTAGCGGGAGACTATGAGCAGTTCTTC	CASSESKNTRGEGLAGDYEQFF
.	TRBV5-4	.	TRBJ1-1	TGTGCCACAGGGAAGGTGAGAGAAGCTTTCTTT	CATGKVREAFF
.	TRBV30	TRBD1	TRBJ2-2	TGTGCCTGGAACGGGGACAGGGATACCGGGGAGCTGTTTTTT	CAWNGDRDTGELFF
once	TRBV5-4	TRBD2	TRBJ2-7	TGTGCCAGCAGCCCGTGGACTAGCGGGAGTAGCGAGCAGTACTTC	CASSPWTSGSSEQYF
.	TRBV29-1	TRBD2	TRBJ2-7	TGCAGCGTTGAAGATTCCCGGACTAGCGGGAGTGTCTACGAGCAGTACTTC	CSVEDSRTSGSVYEQYF
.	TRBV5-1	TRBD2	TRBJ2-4	TGCGCCAGCAGCCAGGGGCCTAGCGGGAGAAACATTCAGTACTTC	CASSQGPSGRNIQYF
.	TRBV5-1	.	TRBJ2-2	TGCGCCAGCAGCTTGGATCCAGCAGTCACCGGGGAGCTGTTTTTT	CASSLDPAVTGELFF
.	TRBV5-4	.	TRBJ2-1	TGTGCCAGCAGCTTGGTGGATAGCCTGGGCAATGAGCAGTTCTTC	CASSLVDSLGNEQFF
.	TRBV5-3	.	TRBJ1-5	TGTGCCAGAAGCTTGGGGGCAGCCAATCAGCCCCAGCATTTT	CARSLGAANQPQHF
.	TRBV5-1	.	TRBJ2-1	TGCGCCAGCAGCTTGGGCCAGGCTTTGCCCGATGAGCAGTTCTTC	CASSLGQALPDEQFF
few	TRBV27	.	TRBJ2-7	TGTGCCAGCAGTTTATCCCGGACAGCCTACGAGCAGTACTTC	CASSLSRTAYEQYF
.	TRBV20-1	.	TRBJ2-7	TGCAGTGCTAGTAGGCAGGGTGCCTACGAGCAGTACTTC	CSASRQGAYEQYF
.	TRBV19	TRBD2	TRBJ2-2	TGTGCCAGTAGTCCGAAACTAGCGGGAGGCCCAACCGGGGAGCTGTTTTTT	CASSPKLAGGPTGELFF
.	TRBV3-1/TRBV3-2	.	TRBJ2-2	TGTGCCAGCAGCCAAGGGGGGAACACCGGGGAGCTGTTTTTT	CASSQGGNTGELFF
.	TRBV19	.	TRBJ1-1	TGTGCCAGTAGTATAGGCTTAAATTTGAACACTGAAGCTTTCTTT	CASSIGLNLNTEAFF
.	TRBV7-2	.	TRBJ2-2	TGTGCCAGCAGCTTAAGGGGAAGGGGTCCCGGGGAGCTGTTTTTT	CASSLRGRGPGELFF
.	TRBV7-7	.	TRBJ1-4	TGTGCCAGCAGCTTCGAAGATAAAATTTCTAATGAAAAACTGTTTTTT	CASSFEDKISNEKLFF
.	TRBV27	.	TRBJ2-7	TGTGCCAGCAGTTTAAGGGGTGGCTACGAGCAGTACTTC	CASSLRGGYEQYF
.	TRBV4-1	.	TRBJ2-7	TGCGCCAGCAGCCCGGACAATTCCTACGAGCAGTACTTC	CASSPDNSYEQYF
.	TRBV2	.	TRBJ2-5	TGTGCCAGCATCTCCAGGGATGTACAAGAGACCCAGTACTTC	CASISRDVQETQYF
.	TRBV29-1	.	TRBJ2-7	TGCAGCGTTTTTCAGGGAGGAACCGAGCAGTACTTC	CSVFQGGTEQYF
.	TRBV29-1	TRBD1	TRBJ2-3	TGCAGCGTTGAGGGGAGACAGGGGGTTTTACCCACGCAGTATTTT	CSVEGRQGVLPTQYF
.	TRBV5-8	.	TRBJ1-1	TGTGCCAGCAGCTTAATGGCGGCCTCTGAAGCTTTCTTT	CASSLMAASEAFF
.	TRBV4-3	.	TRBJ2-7	TGCGCCAGCAGCCAAGGGGCGGGAAGAACGATCTACGAGCAGTACTTC	CASSQGAGRTIYEQYF
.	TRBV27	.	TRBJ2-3	TGTGCCAGCACCCAGCCAAGACCGGGACCCCGGATTAGTACGCAGTATTTT	CASTQPRPGPRISTQYF
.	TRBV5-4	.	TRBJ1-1	TGTGCCAGCAGCTTTGGGAATAGGCAGTGGGAAGCTTTCTTT	CASSFGNRQWEAFF
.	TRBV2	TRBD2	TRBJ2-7	TGTGCCAGCAGGGGGGGCGGGACTAGCGGGAGTTACGAGCAGTACTTC	CASRGGGTSGSYEQYF
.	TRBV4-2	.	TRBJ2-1	TGTGCCAGCAGCCCCCTTCCACGGGACAAGCTCTCTGGTGAGCAGTTCTTC	CASSPLPRDKLSGEQFF
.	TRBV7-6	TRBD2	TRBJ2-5	TGTGCCAGCAGCTTAGCTTGGGAGGGAACCGGAGAGACCCAGTACTTC	CASSLAWEGTGETQYF
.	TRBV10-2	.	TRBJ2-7	TGCGCCAGCCGACCCGGGACCCCATCCTACGAGCAGTACTTC	CASRPGTPSYEQYF
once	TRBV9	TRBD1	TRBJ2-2	TGTGCCAGCAGCGTGGCGACAGGGGGCGCCGGGGAGCTGTTTTTT	CASSVATGGAGELFF
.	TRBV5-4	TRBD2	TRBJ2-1	TGTGCCAGCAGCTTGGTTCAGGGAGGGGACAATGAGCAGTTCTTC	CASSLVQGGDNEQFF